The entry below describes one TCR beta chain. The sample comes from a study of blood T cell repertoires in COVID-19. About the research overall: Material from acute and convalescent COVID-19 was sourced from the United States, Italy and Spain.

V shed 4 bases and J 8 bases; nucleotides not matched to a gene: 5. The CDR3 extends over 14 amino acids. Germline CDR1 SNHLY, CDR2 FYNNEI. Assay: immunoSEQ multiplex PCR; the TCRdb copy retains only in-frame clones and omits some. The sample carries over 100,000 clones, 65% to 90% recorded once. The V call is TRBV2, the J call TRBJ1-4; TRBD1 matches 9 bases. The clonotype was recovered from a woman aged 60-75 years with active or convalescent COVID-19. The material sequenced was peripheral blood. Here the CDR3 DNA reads TGTGCCAGCAGTGGTCAGGACAGGGGAGAAAAACTGTTTTTT. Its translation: CASSGQDRGEKLFF.